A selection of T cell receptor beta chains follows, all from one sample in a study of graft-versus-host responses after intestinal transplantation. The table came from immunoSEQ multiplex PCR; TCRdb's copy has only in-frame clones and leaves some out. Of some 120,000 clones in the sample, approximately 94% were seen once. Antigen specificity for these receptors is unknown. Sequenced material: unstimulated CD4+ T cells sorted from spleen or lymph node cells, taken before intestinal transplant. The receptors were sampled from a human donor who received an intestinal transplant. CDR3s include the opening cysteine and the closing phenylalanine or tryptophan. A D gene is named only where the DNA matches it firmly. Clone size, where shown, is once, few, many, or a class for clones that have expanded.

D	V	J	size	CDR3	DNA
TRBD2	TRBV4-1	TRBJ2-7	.	CASSQDRLAGGRPNEQYF	TGCGCCAGCAGCCAAGACCGACTAGCGGGGGGTCGTCCCAACGAGCAGTACTTC
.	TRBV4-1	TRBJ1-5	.	CASSLRLDGQPQHF	TGCGCCAGCAGCCTCCGACTGGATGGGCAGCCCCAGCATTTT
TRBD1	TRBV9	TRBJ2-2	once	CASSPPGQGVTGELFF	TGTGCCAGCAGCCCACCGGGACAGGGGGTCACCGGGGAGCTGTTTTTT
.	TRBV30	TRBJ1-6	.	CAWGGGNGAYIYNSPLHF	TGTGCCTGGGGGGGAGGCAATGGGGCATATATATATAATTCACCCCTCCACTTT
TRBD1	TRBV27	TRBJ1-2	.	CASSLFGTGGSPRYGYTF	TGTGCCAGCAGTTTATTTGGGACAGGGGGATCTCCTCGCTATGGCTACACCTTC
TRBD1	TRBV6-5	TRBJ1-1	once	CASSEIDRGEAFF	TGTGCCAGCAGTGAGATTGACAGGGGAGAAGCTTTCTTT
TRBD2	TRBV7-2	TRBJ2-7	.	CASSLAGQRGSYYEQYF	TGTGCCAGCAGCTTAGCGGGGCAGCGGGGGAGCTACTACGAGCAGTACTTC
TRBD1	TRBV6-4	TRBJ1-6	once	CASRRDSGIPNSPLHF	TGTGCCAGCAGACGGGACAGCGGCATACCAAATTCACCCCTCCACTTT
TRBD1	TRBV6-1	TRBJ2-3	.	CASSGPGTVRTDTQYF	TGTGCCAGCAGTGGGCCCGGGACAGTTCGCACAGATACGCAGTATTTT
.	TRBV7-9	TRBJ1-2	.	CASSLGNPRYGYTF	TGTGCCAGCAGCTTAGGTAATCCCCGATATGGCTACACCTTC
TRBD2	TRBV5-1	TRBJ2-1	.	CASSSGTTNNEQFF	TGCGCCAGCAGCTCCGGGACTACCAACAATGAGCAGTTCTTC
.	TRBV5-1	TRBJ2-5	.	CASSVDTQETQYF	TGCGCCAGCAGCGTCGACACCCAAGAGACCCAGTACTTC
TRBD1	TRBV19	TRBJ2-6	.	CASSMRDSGSGANVLTF	TGTGCCAGTAGTATGAGGGACAGCGGCTCTGGGGCCAACGTCCTGACTTTC
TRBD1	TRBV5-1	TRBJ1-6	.	CASSQTGRGKTPLHF	TGCGCCAGCAGCCAGACAGGGCGTGGGAAGACACCCCTCCACTTT
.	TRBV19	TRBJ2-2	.	CASSISLAANTGELFF	TGTGCCAGTAGTATAAGTTTGGCAGCAAACACCGGGGAGCTGTTTTTT